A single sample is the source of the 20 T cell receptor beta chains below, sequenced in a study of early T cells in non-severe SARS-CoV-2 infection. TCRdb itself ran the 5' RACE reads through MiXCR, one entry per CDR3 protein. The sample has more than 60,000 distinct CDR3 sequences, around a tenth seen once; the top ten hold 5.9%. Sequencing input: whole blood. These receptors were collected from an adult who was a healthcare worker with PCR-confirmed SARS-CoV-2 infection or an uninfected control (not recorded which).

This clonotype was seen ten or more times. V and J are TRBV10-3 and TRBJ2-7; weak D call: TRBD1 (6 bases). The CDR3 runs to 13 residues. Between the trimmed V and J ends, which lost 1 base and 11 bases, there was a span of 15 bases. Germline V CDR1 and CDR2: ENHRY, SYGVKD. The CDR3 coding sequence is TGTGCCATCAGTGAGTTAGGGGGACCCCCAAAGTACTTC. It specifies CAISELGGPPKYF.

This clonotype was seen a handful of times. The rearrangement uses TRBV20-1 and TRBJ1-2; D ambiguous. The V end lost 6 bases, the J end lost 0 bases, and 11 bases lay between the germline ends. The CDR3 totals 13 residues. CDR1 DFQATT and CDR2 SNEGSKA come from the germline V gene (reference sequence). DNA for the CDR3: TGCAGTGCCGATGGGCGAGCTAACTATGGCTACACCTTC. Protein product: CSADGRANYGYTF.

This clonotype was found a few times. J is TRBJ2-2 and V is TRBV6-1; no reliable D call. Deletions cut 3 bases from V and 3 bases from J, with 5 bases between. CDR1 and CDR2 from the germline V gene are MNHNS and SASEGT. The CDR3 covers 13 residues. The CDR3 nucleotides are TGTGCCAGCAGTGAGGCTCACACCGGGGAGCTGTTTTTT. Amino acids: CASSEAHTGELFF.

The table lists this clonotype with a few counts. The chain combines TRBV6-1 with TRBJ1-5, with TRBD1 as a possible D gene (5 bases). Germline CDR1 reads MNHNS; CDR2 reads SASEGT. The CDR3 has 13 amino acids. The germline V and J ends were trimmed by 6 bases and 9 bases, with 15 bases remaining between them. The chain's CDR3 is CASRRNAGVPQHF. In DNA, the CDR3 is TGTGCCAGCAGGCGGAACGCGGGGGTGCCCCAGCATTTT.

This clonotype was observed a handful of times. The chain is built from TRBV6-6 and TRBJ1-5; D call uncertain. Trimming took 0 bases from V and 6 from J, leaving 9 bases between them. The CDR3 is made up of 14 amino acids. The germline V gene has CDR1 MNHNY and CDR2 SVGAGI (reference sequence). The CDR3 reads CASSYSHGIQPQHF. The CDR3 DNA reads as TGTGCCAGCAGTTACTCGCATGGGATTCAGCCCCAGCATTTT.

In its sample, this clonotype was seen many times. The CDR3 DNA reads as TGTGCCAGTAGTATAGGACTAGCGGGGTTTACCTCCAATGAGCAGTTCTTC. This sequence encodes CASSIGLAGFTSNEQFF. This sequence joins TRBV19 and TRBJ2-1; 11 bases map to TRBD2. The CDR3 is 17 residues long. Germline V gene sequence: CDR1 LNHDA, CDR2 SQIVND (reference sequence). With 1 base clipped from V and 6 bases from J, the junction kept 8 bases outside the gene matches.

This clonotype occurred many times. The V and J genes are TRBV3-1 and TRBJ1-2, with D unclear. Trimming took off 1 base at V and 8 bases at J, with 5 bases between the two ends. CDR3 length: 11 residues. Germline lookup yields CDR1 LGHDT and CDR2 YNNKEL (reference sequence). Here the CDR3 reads CASSQVSGYTF. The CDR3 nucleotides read TGTGCCAGCAGCCAAGTTTCCGGCTACACCTTC.

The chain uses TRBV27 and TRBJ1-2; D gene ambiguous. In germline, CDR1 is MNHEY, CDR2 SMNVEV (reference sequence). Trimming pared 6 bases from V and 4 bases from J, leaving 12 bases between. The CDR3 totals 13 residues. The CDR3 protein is CASSKQPSYGYTF. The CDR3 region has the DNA TGTGCCAGCAGCAAACAGCCGTCCTATGGCTACACCTTC.

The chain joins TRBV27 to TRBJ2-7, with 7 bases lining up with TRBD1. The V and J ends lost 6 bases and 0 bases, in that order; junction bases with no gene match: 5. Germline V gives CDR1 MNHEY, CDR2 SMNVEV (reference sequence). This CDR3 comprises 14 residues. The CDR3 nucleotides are TGTGCCAGCAGGCCGCGGACAGGCTCCTACGAGCAGTACTTC. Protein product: CASRPRTGSYEQYF.

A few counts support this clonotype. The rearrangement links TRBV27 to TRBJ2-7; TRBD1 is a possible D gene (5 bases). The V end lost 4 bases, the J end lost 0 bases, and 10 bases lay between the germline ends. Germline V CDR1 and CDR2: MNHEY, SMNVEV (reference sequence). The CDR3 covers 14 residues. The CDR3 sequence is CASSWTRSSYEQYF. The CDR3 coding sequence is TGTGCCAGCAGTTGGACACGAAGCTCCTACGAGCAGTACTTC.

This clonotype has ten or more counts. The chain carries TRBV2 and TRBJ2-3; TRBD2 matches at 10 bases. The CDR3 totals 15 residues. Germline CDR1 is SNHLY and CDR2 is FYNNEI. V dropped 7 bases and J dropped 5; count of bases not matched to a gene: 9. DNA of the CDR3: TGTGCCAGCACCCGAGCGGGGGGGCACCAAGATACGCAGTATTTT. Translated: CASTRAGGHQDTQYF.

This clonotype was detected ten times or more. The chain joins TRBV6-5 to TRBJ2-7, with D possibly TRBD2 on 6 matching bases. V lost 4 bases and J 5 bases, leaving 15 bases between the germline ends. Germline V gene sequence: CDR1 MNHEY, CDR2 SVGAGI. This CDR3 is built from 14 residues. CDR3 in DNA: TGTGCCAGCAGTTCGGGACTCCCTCCCAACGAGCAGTACTTC. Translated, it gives CASSSGLPPNEQYF.

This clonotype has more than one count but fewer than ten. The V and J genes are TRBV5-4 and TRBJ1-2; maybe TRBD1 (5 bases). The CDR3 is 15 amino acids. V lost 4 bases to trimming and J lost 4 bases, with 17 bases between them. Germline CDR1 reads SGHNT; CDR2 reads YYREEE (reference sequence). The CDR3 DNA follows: TGTGCCAGCAGCGCTGGGGGAGGCTCTCGCTATGGCTACACCTTC. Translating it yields CASSAGGGSRYGYTF.

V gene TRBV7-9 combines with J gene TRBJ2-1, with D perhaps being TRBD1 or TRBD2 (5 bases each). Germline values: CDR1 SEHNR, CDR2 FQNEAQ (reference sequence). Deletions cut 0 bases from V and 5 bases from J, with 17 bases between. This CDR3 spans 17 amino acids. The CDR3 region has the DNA TGTGCCAGCAGCTTAGCGCTGTGGGGGTCGCCGGACAATGAGCAGTTCTTC. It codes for CASSLALWGSPDNEQFF.

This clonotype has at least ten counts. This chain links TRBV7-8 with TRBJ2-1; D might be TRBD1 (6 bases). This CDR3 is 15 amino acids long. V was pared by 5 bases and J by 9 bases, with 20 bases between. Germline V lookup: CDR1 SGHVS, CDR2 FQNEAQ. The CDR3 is CASSQTGKGFGEQFF. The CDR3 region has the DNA TGTGCCAGCAGCCAGACAGGAAAAGGATTTGGTGAGCAGTTCTTC.

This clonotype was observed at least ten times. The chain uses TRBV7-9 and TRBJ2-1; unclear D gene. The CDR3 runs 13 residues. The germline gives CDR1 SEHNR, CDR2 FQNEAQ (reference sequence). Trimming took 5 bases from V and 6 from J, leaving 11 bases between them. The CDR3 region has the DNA TGTGCCAGCAGCCCCTACAAGTTCAATGAGCAGTTCTTC. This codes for CASSPYKFNEQFF. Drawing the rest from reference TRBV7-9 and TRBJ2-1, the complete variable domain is DTGVSQNPRHKITKRGQNVTFRCDPISEHNRLYWYRQTLGQGPEFLTYFQNEAQLEKSRLLSDRFSAERPKGSFSTLEIQRTEQGDSAMYLCASSPYKFNEQFFGPGTRLTVL.

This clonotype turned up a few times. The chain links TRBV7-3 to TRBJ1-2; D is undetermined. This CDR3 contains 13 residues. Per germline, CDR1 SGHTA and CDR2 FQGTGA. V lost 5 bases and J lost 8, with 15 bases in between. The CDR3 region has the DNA TGTGCCAGCAGCGCCGACGGCTCGGGCGGCTACACCTTC. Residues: CASSADGSGGYTF. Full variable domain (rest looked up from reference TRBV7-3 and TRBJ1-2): GAGVSQTPSNKVTEKGKYVELRCDPISGHTALYWYRQSLGQGPEFLIYFQGTGAADDSGLPNDRFFAVRPEGSVSTLKIQRTERGDSAVYLCASSADGSGGYTFGSGTRLTVV.

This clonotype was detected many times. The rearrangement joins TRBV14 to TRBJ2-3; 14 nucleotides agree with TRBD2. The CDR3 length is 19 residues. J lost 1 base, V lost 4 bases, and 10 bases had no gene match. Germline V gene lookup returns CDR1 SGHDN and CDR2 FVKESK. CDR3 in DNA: TGTGCCAGCAGCCCCCCGAGACTAGCGGGGGGGCTGGGCACAGATACGCAGTATTTT. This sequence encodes CASSPPRLAGGLGTDTQYF. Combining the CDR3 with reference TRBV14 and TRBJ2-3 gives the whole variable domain EAGVTQFPSHSVIEKGQTVTLRCDPISGHDNLYWYRRVMGKEIKFLLHFVKESKQDESGMPNNRFLAERTGGTYSTLKVQPAELEDSGVYFCASSPPRLAGGLGTDTQYFGPGTRLTVL.

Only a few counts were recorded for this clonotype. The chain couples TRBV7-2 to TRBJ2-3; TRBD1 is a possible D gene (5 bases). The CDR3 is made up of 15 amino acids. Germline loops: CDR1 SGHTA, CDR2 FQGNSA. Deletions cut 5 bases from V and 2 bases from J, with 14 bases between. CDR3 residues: CASSIWGYPTDTQYF. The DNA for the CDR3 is TGTGCCAGCAGCATATGGGGCTACCCCACAGATACGCAGTATTTT.

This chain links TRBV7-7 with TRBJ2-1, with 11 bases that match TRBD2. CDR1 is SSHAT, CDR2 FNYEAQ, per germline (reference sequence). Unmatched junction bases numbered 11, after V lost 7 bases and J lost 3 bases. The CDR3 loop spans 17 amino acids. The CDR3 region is CASTPHSGGAFYNEQFF. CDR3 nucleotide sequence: TGTGCCAGCACCCCCCATAGCGGGGGGGCCTTCTACAATGAGCAGTTCTTC.